The 21 T cell receptor beta chains listed next were all sequenced from one sample in a study of OX40 agonist ivuxolimab in advanced cancers. The method was immunoSEQ multiplex PCR; TCRdb's version includes in-frame clones alone and lacks a portion of them. This sample carries nearly 110,000 clones, approximately 90% of them seen once, and the ten largest clones take 0.48%. The input for sequencing was CD4+ or CD8+ T cells sorted from blood, taken in a trial of the OX40 agonist ivuxolimab. All receptors derive from an adult with an advanced solid tumor such as melanoma, head and neck, liver or kidney cancer.

V and J are TRBV30 and TRBJ2-4, with D unresolved. With 3 bases removed from V and 10 bases from J, the gap between germline ends came to 13 bases. CDR1 is GTSNPN and CDR2 is SVGIG in the germline V gene (reference sequence). CDR3 length equals 12 residues. The DNA of the CDR3 is TGTGCCTGGAGCCCGCAAGAAGGTATTCAGTACTTC. Translating gives CAWSPQEGIQYF.

V and J are TRBV5-1 and TRBJ1-5; no definite D call. Trimming removed 5 bases at V and 7 bases at J, with 19 bases between. Germline V gives CDR1 SGHRS, CDR2 YFSETQ. CDR3 size: 15 residues. CDR3 bases: TGCGCCAGCAGTAAGGAACCCGGGGTGGGGCAGCCCCAGCATTTT. This encodes CASSKEPGVGQPQHF.

This sequence joins TRBV5-6 and TRBJ2-7; D gene uncertain. Trimming stripped 0 bases from V and 2 bases from J, with 6 bases between. CDR1 is SGHDT and CDR2 is YYEEEE in the germline V gene. The CDR3 is 13 residues long. This CDR3 reads CASSLVAAYEQYF. CDR3 sequence (DNA): TGTGCCAGCAGCTTGGTTGCGGCCTACGAGCAGTACTTC.

V gene TRBV6-4 combines with J gene TRBJ1-5; the D is unclear. V was clipped by 2 bases and J by 7 bases, with 9 bases between them. The CDR3 has 13 residues. CDR1 is MRHNA, CDR2 SNTAGT, per germline. This chain's CDR3 is CASSDEAGQPQHF. As DNA, the CDR3 is TGTGCCAGCAGTGACGAGGCAGGACAGCCCCAGCATTTT.

The rearrangement links TRBV7-6 to TRBJ1-2; D unresolved. The CDR3 extends over 15 amino acids. CDR1 and CDR2 (germline): SGHVS, FNYEAQ. V shed 3 bases and J shed 7 bases, with 18 bases lying between them. The CDR3 bases are TGTGCCAGCAGCTTGGAACCGACGTTATCGGGTGGCTACACCTTC. This encodes CASSLEPTLSGGYTF.

The rearrangement uses TRBV12-5 and TRBJ2-1; 7 bases are shared with TRBD1. Germline CDR1 is LGHNT and CDR2 is FRNRAP. The length of the CDR3 is 14 residues. Germline trimming cut 7 bases from V and 6 bases from J; bases unmatched to any gene: 9. CDR3 sequence reads: CASASGQERNEQFF. CDR3 DNA: TGTGCTAGTGCCTCCGGACAGGAACGCAATGAGCAGTTCTTC.

The chain uses TRBV11-2 and TRBJ2-5; 12 bases are shared with TRBD2. V was clipped by 6 bases and J by 5 bases; unmatched bases: 4. Germline CDR1 SGHAT, CDR2 FQNNGV. The CDR3 has 14 residues. In DNA form, the CDR3 reads TGTGCCAGCAGAAGGACTAGCGGGGCGGAGACCCAGTACTTC. Encoded protein: CASRRTSGAETQYF.

The V and J genes are TRBV5-6 and TRBJ1-6; TRBD1 is a possible D gene (5 bases). This CDR3 comprises 18 residues. Germline V gene data show CDR1 as SGHDT and CDR2 as YYEEEE. The V and J ends lost 4 bases and 0 bases respectively, with 17 bases between them. This chain's CDR3 is CASSTTVGVDSYNSPLHF. In DNA form, the CDR3 reads TGTGCCAGCAGCACGACAGTCGGAGTGGACTCCTATAATTCACCCCTCCACTTT.

This chain connects TRBV10-2 to TRBJ1-6, with 10 bases that match TRBD1. The J segment lost 6 bases and the V segment lost 3 bases, leaving 8 bases of the junction unmatched. The CDR3 consists of 17 residues. Germline-derived CDR1 and CDR2 are WSHSY and SAAADI. Here the CDR3 reads CASSDRTGGPFNSPLHF. The CDR3 DNA sequence: TGCGCCAGCAGTGACCGGACAGGGGGACCCTTTAATTCACCCCTCCACTTT.

The chain combines TRBV6-5 with TRBJ1-1; TRBD1 matches 8 bases. CDR1 and CDR2 from the germline V gene are MNHEY and SVGAGI. This CDR3 is 13 amino acids long. Unmatched junction bases numbered 10, after V lost 6 bases and J lost 10 bases. The CDR3 DNA reads as TGTGCCAGCAGGAGAGACAGGGGCCTTGGAGCTTTCTTT. This encodes CASRRDRGLGAFF.

The rearrangement joins TRBV7-2 to TRBJ1-2, with D uncertain. CDR3 length: 11 amino acids. CDR1 is SGHTA, CDR2 FQGNSA, per germline. Trimming took 5 bases from V and 5 from J, leaving 6 bases between them. Here the CDR3 DNA reads TGTGCCAGCAGCCCACGATATGGCTACACCTTC. This translates into CASSPRYGYTF.

The chain uses TRBV5-1 and TRBJ1-4; 7 bases map to TRBD1. The CDR3 runs to 15 residues. V was clipped by 3 bases and J by 3 bases; unmatched bases: 5. Germline V gene sequence: CDR1 SGHRS, CDR2 YFSETQ. CDR3 DNA sequence: TGCGCCAGCAGCTCGGGACAGTCATCTAATGAAAAACTGTTTTTT. Its translation is CASSSGQSSNEKLFF.

The chain uses TRBV7-9 and TRBJ1-5; D uncertain. CDR3 length: 12 residues. Between the trimmed V and J ends, which lost 5 bases and 4 bases, there was a span of 6 bases. Looked up from germline, CDR1 is SEHNR and CDR2 is FQNEAQ (reference sequence). Here the CDR3 DNA reads TGTGCCAGCAGCCTGGGGAATCAGCCCCAGCATTTT. Protein sequence: CASSLGNQPQHF.

The chain recombines TRBV7-9 with TRBJ2-7, with D maybe TRBD1 (7 bases). Germline V gene lookup returns CDR1 SEHNR and CDR2 FQNEAQ (reference sequence). Between the trimmed V and J ends, which lost 1 base and 2 bases, there was a span of 12 bases. The CDR3 sequence is 15 residues long. This CDR3 reads CASSLGAGGTYEQYF. The CDR3 DNA reads TGTGCCAGCAGCTTAGGCGCAGGGGGGACCTACGAGCAGTACTTC.

The V and J genes are TRBV10-3 and TRBJ1-3, with no clear D. Between the trimmed V and J ends, which lost 8 bases and 0 bases, there was a span of 8 bases. Germline CDR1 is ENHRY and CDR2 is SYGVKD. The CDR3 totals 13 residues. The CDR3 bases are TGTGCCATCTCGGAGACCTCTGGAAACACCATATATTTT. It is translated as CAISETSGNTIYF.

CDR3: CASSATDTQYF. CDR3 nucleotide sequence: TGTGCCAGCTCGGCCACAGATACGCAGTATTTT. The rearrangement uses TRBV18 and TRBJ2-3; no firm D call. This CDR3 is built from 11 residues. The germline V gene has CDR1 KGHSH and CDR2 LQKENI. The germline V and J ends were trimmed by 6 bases and 2 bases, with 3 bases remaining between them.

This chain connects TRBV4-1 to TRBJ2-4, with D maybe TRBD1 (6 bases). V gave up 8 bases and J gave up 1 base, with 9 bases separating them. Germline loops: CDR1 MGHRA, CDR2 YSYEKL. CDR3 size: 13 residues. The CDR3 sequence: CASQGFAKNIQYF. In nucleotides, the CDR3 is TGCGCCAGCCAGGGGTTTGCCAAAAACATTCAGTACTTC.

The chain carries TRBV7-3 and TRBJ2-2; 8 bases match TRBD1. The CDR3 covers 16 residues. CDR1 is SGHTA and CDR2 is FQGTGA in the germline V gene. Trimming at V came to 4 bases and at J to 4 bases, leaving 8 bases not matched to a gene. CDR3 loop: CASSSYQGAGTGELFF. The CDR3 region has the DNA TGTGCCAGCAGCTCGTACCAGGGGGCCGGCACCGGGGAGCTGTTTTTT.

The genes are TRBV6-1 and TRBJ2-7, with D hard to call. This CDR3 spans 14 amino acids. V was pared by 10 bases and J by 0 bases, with 16 bases between. Germline values: CDR1 MNHNS, CDR2 SASEGT. CDR3 loop: CATSVGPSSYEQYF. The CDR3 DNA reads as TGTGCCACCTCCGTCGGGCCGAGCTCCTACGAGCAGTACTTC.

Worth noting for this clone: One end of the junction is discordant with germline, which a read error may explain. The chain uses TRBV28 and TRBJ1-2; D might be TRBD1 (5 bases). The CDR3 is made up of 14 amino acids. Germline V gene data show CDR1 as MDHEN and CDR2 as SYDVKM. Here the CDR3 reads CASTLGAGANGYTF. DNA of the CDR3: TGTGCCAGCACTTTAGGGGCGGGAGCCAATGGCTACACCTTC.

This chain joins TRBV5-5 and TRBJ2-1, with TRBD1 matching 7 bases. Germline lookup yields CDR1 SGHKS and CDR2 YYEKEE (reference sequence). Losses at the gene ends were 0 bases for V and 1 base for J; bases not matched to a gene: 4. The CDR3 is 16 residues long. In DNA, the CDR3 is TGTGCCAGCAGCTTGGAGGTCAGGGGGTCCTACAATGAGCAGTTCTTC. This translates into CASSLEVRGSYNEQFF. Filled out from reference TRBV5-5 and TRBJ2-1, the complete variable domain reads DAGVTQSPTHLIKTRGQQVTLRCSPISGHKSVSWYQQVLGQGPQFIFQYYEKEERGRGNFPDRFSARQFPNYSSELNVNALLLGDSALYLCASSLEVRGSYNEQFFGPGTRLTVL.